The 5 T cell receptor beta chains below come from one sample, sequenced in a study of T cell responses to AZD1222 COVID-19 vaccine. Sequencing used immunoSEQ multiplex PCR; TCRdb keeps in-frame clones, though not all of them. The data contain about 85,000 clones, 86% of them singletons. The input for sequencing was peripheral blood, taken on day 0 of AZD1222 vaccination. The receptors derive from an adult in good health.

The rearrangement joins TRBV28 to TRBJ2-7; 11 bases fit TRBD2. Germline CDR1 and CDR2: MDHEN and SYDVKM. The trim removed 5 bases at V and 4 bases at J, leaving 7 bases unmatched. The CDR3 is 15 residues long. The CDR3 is CASSPGTSGTYEQYF. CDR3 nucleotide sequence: TGTGCCAGCAGTCCTGGGACTAGCGGAACTTACGAGCAGTACTTC.

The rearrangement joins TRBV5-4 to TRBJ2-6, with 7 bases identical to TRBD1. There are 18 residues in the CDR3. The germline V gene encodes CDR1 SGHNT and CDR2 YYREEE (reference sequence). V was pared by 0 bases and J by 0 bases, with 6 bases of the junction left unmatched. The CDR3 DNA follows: TGTGCCAGCAGCTTGGCTGGGACAGTCATCTCTGGGGCCAACGTCCTGACTTTC. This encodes CASSLAGTVISGANVLTF.

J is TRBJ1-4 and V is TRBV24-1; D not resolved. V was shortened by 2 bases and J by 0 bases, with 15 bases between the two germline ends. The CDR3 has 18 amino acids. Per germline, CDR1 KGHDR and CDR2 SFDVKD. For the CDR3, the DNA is TGTGCCACCAGTGATTCCGTTCCCCCATTTACAACTAATGAAAAACTGTTTTTT. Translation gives CATSDSVPPFTTNEKLFF.

This CDR3 is CASSPLLLAGGNTGELFF. CDR3 nucleotides: TGTGCCAGCAGCCCGCTTTTACTAGCGGGAGGAAACACCGGGGAGCTGTTTTTT. The chain has TRBV7-2 and TRBJ2-2; 12 nucleotides align to TRBD2. The CDR3 is 18 amino acids. V shed 5 bases and J 2 bases; nucleotides not matched to a gene: 9. Germline CDR1 reads SGHTA; CDR2 reads FQGNSA.

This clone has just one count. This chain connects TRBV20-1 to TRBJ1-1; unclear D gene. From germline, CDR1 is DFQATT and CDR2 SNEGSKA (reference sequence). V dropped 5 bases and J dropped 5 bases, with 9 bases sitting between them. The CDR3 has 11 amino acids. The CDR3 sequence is CSAPIGTEAFF. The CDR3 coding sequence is TGCAGTGCTCCCATAGGGACTGAAGCTTTCTTT.